The table lists the clone carrying this TCR beta chain with many counts. What it recognizes is unknown. The data originate from a study of T cells in Graves' hyperthyroidism and ophthalmopathy. V lost 4 bases, J lost 4 bases, and 10 bases stayed unmatched. The V gene's germline CDR1 is SGHVS and CDR2 FQNEAQ. CDR3 size: 16 residues. Amplification of TCR beta CDR3 regions used RNA as the template. During a first-round RT-PCR of the TCR CDR3, the HTBI primer set was used. TCRdb re-derived calls from the multiplex PCR reads in MiXCR, one entry per CDR3 protein. The repertoire holds about 520,000 distinct CDR3 sequences, with roughly 25% as singletons. Study-wide points: Patients with ophthalmopathy were separated from those with stable hyperthyroidism by a 13 V-J model.

Patients affected by ophthalmopathy presented a Clinical Activity Score of at least 3, a NOSPECS grade of at least 4, and disease duration below 3 months. Orbital computed tomography and thyroid ultrasound, together with serum TRAb and thyroxine and clinical symptoms, were used for diagnoses. Source material: blood. This chain uses TRBV7-8 with TRBJ2-5; 9 bases are a match to TRBD1. The receptor was isolated from a woman aged 30 to 39 with Graves' ophthalmopathy. As DNA, the CDR3 is TGTGCCAGCAGCTACGGACAGGGGCGCGCGGGAGAGACCCAGTACTTC. Amino acid sequence: CASSYGQGRAGETQYF.